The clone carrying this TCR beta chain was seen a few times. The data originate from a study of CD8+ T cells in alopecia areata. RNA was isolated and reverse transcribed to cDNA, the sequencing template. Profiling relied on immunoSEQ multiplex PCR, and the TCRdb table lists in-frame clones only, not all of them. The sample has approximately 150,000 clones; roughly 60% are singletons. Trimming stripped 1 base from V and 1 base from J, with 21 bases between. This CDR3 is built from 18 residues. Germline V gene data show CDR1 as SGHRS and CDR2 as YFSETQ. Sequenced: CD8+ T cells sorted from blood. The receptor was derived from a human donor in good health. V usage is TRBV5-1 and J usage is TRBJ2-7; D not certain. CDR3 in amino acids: CASSLSPDPTDLSYEQYF. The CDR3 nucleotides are TGCGCCAGCAGCTTGTCCCCGGATCCCACGGACCTATCCTACGAGCAGTACTTC. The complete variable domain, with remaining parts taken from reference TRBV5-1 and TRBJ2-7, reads KAGVTQTPRYLIKTRGQQVTLSCSPISGHRSVSWYQQTPGQGLQFLFEYFSETQRNKGNFPGRFSGRQFSNSRSEMNVSTLELGDSALYLCASSLSPDPTDLSYEQYFGPGTRLTVT.